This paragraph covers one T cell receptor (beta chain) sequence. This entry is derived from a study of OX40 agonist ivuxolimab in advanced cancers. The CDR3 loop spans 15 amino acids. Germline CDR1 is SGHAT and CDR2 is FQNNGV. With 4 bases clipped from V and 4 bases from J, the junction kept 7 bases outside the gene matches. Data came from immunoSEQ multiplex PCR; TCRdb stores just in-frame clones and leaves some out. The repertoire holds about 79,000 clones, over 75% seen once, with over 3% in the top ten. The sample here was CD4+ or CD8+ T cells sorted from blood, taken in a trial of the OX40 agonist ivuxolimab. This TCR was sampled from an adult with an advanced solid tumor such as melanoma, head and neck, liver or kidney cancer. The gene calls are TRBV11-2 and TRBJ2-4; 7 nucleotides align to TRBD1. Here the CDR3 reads CASSSTQGLKNIQYF. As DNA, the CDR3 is TGTGCCAGCAGCTCAACACAGGGGCTAAAAAACATTCAGTACTTC. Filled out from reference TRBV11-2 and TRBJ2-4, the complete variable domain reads EAGVAQSPRYKIIEKRQSVAFWCNPISGHATLYWYQQILGQGPKLLIQFQNNGVVDDSQLPKDRFSAERLKGVDSTLKIQPAKLEDSAVYLCASSSTQGLKNIQYFGAGTRLSVL.